The source of this T cell receptor beta chain is a study of shared clonotypes between healthy human individuals. The assay was immunoSEQ multiplex PCR, and TCRdb's table has in-frame clones only and misses some. The table includes under 600,000 clones, approximately 95% detected once. The TCR comes from a woman aged 25 to 39 in good health. Sequenced: naive CD4+ T cells sorted from blood. The sample's subset: CD45RA+ positively selected.

The CDR3 DNA follows: TGTGCCAGCAGCCCGGGGACTAGCGGGAGTAGCAGCGAGCAGTACTTC. As protein: CASSPGTSGSSSEQYF. The V call is TRBV11-2, the J call TRBJ2-7; 14 nucleotides align to TRBD2. Germline V gives CDR1 SGHAT, CDR2 FQNNGV. Trimming removed 5 bases from V and 6 bases from J; junction bases left unmatched: 9. The CDR3 is 16 residues long.